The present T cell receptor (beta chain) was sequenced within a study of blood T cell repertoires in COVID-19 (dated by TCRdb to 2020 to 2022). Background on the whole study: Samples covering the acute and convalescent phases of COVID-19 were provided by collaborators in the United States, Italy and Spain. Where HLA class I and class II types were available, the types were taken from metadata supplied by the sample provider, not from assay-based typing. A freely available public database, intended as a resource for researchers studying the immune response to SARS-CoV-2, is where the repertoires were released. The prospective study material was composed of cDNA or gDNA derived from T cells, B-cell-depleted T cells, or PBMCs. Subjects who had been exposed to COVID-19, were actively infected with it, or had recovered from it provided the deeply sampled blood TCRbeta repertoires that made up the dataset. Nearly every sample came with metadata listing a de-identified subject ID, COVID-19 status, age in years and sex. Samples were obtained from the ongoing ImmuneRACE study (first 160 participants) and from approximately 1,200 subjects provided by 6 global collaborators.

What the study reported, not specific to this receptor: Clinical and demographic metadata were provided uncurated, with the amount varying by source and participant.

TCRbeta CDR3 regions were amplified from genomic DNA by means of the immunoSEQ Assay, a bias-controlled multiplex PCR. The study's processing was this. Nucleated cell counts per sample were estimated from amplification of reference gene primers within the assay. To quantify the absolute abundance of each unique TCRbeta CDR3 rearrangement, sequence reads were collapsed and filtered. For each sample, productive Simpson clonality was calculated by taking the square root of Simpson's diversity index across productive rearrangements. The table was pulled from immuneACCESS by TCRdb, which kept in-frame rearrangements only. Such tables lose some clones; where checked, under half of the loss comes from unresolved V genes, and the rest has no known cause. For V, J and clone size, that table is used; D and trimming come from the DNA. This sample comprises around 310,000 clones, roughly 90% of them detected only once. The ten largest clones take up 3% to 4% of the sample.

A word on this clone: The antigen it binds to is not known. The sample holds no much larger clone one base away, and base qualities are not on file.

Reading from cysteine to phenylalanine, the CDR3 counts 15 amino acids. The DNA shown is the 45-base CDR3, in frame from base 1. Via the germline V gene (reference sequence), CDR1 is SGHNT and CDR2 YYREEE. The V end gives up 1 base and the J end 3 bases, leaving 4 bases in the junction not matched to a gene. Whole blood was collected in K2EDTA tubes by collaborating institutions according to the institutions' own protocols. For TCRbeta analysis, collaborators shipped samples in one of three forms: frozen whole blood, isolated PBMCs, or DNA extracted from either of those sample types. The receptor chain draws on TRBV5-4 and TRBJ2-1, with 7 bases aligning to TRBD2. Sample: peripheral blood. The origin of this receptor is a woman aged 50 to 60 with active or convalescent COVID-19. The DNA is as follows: TGTGCCAGCAGCTTGCAGAAGCGGGACTACAATGAGCAGTTCTTC. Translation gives CASSLQKRDYNEQFF. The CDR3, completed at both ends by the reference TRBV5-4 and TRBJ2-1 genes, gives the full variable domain ETGVTQSPTHLIKTRGQQVTLRCSSQSGHNTVSWYQQALGQGPQFIFQYYREEENGRGNFPPRFSGLQFPNYSSELNVNALELDDSALYLCASSLQKRDYNEQFFGPGTRLTVL.